The clone carrying this TCR beta chain has a count of ten or more. The antigen remains undetermined. V dropped 1 base and J dropped 14 bases, with 12 bases sitting between them. The CDR3 has 12 amino acids. Germline loops: CDR1 SGHTA, CDR2 FQGNSA. The data stem from a study of T cells in Graves' hyperthyroidism and ophthalmopathy. Regions amplified from RNA transcripts were the TCR beta CDR3 regions. HTBI primers were employed in a first-round RT-PCR of the TCR CDR3. Via MiXCR, TCRdb re-called the multiplex PCR reads, giving one row per CDR3 protein. This sample yields 400,000 to 450,000 distinct CDR3 sequences, of which over 12% are seen a single time; about 13% belongs to the top ten. Overall study results and limits: By a 13 V-J model, ophthalmopathy was set apart from stable hyperthyroidism.

The chain recombines TRBV7-2 with TRBJ2-1; D perhaps matches TRBD1 (6 bases). The sequencing sample was made of blood. This TCR came from a man aged 18 to 30 with Graves' ophthalmopathy. The CDR3 loop reads CASSLGDRKEFF. CDR3 DNA: TGTGCCAGCAGCTTAGGAGACAGGAAGGAGTTCTTC.